One sample yielded the 21 T cell receptor beta chains listed below, sequenced in a study of lymphopenia after photon versus proton radiotherapy. The protocol was immunoSEQ multiplex PCR, while the TCRdb copy is restricted to in-frame clones and leaves out a portion. In the table there are approximately 160,000 clones, around nine tenths of which are singletons. This sample comprised peripheral blood, obtained from a patient treated with photon-based radiotherapy. The receptors originated from a man between 45 and 60 years old with gastric cancer.

The chain carries TRBV6-5 and TRBJ1-2; 10 nucleotides agree with TRBD1. The CDR3 consists of 15 residues. The V and J ends lost 4 bases and 4 bases, in that order; junction bases with no gene match: 6. CDR1 is MNHEY and CDR2 is SVGAGI in the germline V gene. CDR3: CASSSSGTGAYGYTF. CDR3 sequence (DNA): TGTGCCAGCAGTTCGTCCGGGACAGGGGCCTATGGCTACACCTTC.

This chain joins TRBV12-5 and TRBJ2-5; D is possibly TRBD1 (7 bases). The germline gives CDR1 LGHNT, CDR2 FRNRAP. The CDR3 has 16 amino acids. V lost 7 bases and J 4 bases, leaving 22 bases between the germline ends. In DNA, the CDR3 is TGTGCTAGTGCCCTGGGGTTTCGGAGGGGGCGAGAGACCCAGTACTTC. Translating it yields CASALGFRRGRETQYF.

The table lists this clone with a count of one. The chain joins TRBV4-1 to TRBJ2-7; 9 nucleotides agree with TRBD1. Unmatched junction bases numbered 11, after V lost 5 bases and J lost 6 bases. The germline CDR1 and CDR2 sequences are MGHRA and YSYEKL. This CDR3 contains 15 residues. The CDR3 loop is CASSNRDRAKGEQYF. The CDR3 DNA follows: TGCGCCAGCAGCAACCGGGACAGGGCAAAGGGCGAGCAGTACTTC.

The genes are TRBV5-1 and TRBJ1-3; possible D gene TRBD1, 5 bases. Per the germline V gene, CDR1 is SGHRS and CDR2 is YFSETQ. The CDR3 spans 15 residues. Trimming removed 0 bases at V and 6 bases at J, with 13 bases between. The CDR3 DNA sequence: TGCGCCAGCAGCTTGGGACAGCCGACCCAAAACACCATATATTTT. Protein sequence: CASSLGQPTQNTIYF.

This clone occurred once. The chain is built from TRBV18 and TRBJ1-1; D remains unclear. This CDR3 contains 13 residues. The ends were cut back, 3 bases at V and 0 bases at J, with 5 bases in the middle. From germline, CDR1 is KGHSH and CDR2 LQKENI. The chain's CDR3 is CASSPAVNTEAFF. The CDR3 DNA reads TGTGCCAGCTCACCGGCAGTGAACACTGAAGCTTTCTTT.

The chain employs TRBV19 and TRBJ2-1; D possibly corresponds to TRBD1 (6 bases). This CDR3 contains 15 residues. CDR1 LNHDA and CDR2 SQIVND come from the germline V gene (reference sequence). V was cut by 7 bases and J by 0 bases, with 13 bases left in between. In nucleotides, the CDR3 is TGTGCCAGTAAAAACCGGGACAACTCCTACAATGAGCAGTTCTTC. Encoded protein: CASKNRDNSYNEQFF.

The V and J genes are TRBV28 and TRBJ2-7, with 10 bases lining up with TRBD2. Germline lookup yields CDR1 MDHEN and CDR2 SYDVKM. V was pared by 4 bases and J by 1 base, with 4 bases of the junction left unmatched. The CDR3 totals 15 residues. CDR3 sequence reads: CASSSPAGGSYEQYF. Written as DNA, the CDR3 is TGTGCCAGCAGTTCTCCAGCGGGAGGGTCCTACGAGCAGTACTTC.

V usage is TRBV7-7 and J usage is TRBJ2-1, with 9 bases aligning to TRBD1. The CDR3 runs to 16 residues. CDR1 is SSHAT and CDR2 is FNYEAQ in the germline V gene (reference sequence). After removal of 4 bases from V and 6 bases from J, the junction contained 10 bases not matched to a gene. The CDR3 protein is CASSSLPGQGINEQFF. In nucleotides, the CDR3 is TGTGCCAGCAGCTCATTGCCGGGACAGGGTATCAATGAGCAGTTCTTC.

DNA of the CDR3: TGTGCCAGCAGCTTACCGGGGCTCTATGGCTACACCTTC. Translating gives CASSLPGLYGYTF. J is TRBJ1-2 and V is TRBV7-2; tentative D call: TRBD1 (5 bases). The germline CDR1 and CDR2 sequences are SGHTA and FQGNSA. Trimming took off 2 bases at V and 4 bases at J, with 8 bases between the two ends. This CDR3 is 13 amino acids long.

The rearrangement uses TRBV5-1 and TRBJ2-7, with 9 positions matching TRBD1. CDR1 is SGHRS, CDR2 YFSETQ, per germline. V shed 2 bases, J shed 5 bases, and the junction held 5 bases outside the gene matches. The CDR3 is made up of 14 amino acids. The CDR3: CASSLDGQGNEQYF. For the CDR3, the DNA is TGCGCCAGCAGCTTAGACGGACAGGGGAACGAGCAGTACTTC.

The chain links TRBV6-6 to TRBJ2-3, with unresolved D. The length of the CDR3 is 14 residues. The germline V and J ends were trimmed by 0 bases and 2 bases, with 6 bases remaining between them. The V gene's germline CDR1 is MNHNY and CDR2 SVGAGI (reference sequence). Written as DNA, the CDR3 is TGTGCCAGCAGTTACTCGGGCTTCACAGATACGCAGTATTTT. Translated, it gives CASSYSGFTDTQYF.

The chain joins TRBV29-1 to TRBJ1-1; TRBD1 agrees at 10 bases. The CDR3 totals 14 residues. The germline gives CDR1 SQVTM, CDR2 ANQGSEA. Trimming at V came to 5 bases and at J to 4 bases, leaving 7 bases not matched to a gene. In DNA form, the CDR3 reads TGCAGCGTTATAGACAGGGGGCGCGGCACTGAAGCTTTCTTT. Encoded protein: CSVIDRGRGTEAFF.

V is TRBV10-3 and J is TRBJ1-5; D unclear. V lost 2 bases and J 0 bases, leaving 5 bases between the germline ends. The CDR3 spans 14 residues. Germline V gene lookup returns CDR1 ENHRY and CDR2 SYGVKD. For the CDR3, the DNA is TGTGCCATCAGTGAGGACACTAGCAATCAGCCCCAGCATTTT. This translates into CAISEDTSNQPQHF.

The genes are TRBV30 and TRBJ1-2, with D perhaps matching TRBD1 (5 bases). Per germline, CDR1 GTSNPN and CDR2 SVGIG (reference sequence). Deletions cut 0 bases from V and 3 bases from J, with 11 bases between. CDR3 size: 14 residues. The CDR3 loop reads CAWSVGQGDYGYTF. Here the CDR3 DNA reads TGTGCCTGGAGTGTAGGGCAGGGAGACTATGGCTACACCTTC.

The genes are TRBV5-4 and TRBJ2-7, with 9 bases that match TRBD2. V dropped 0 bases and J dropped 5; count of bases not matched to a gene: 3. This CDR3 contains 14 residues. The germline CDR1 and CDR2 sequences are SGHNT and YYREEE (reference sequence). The CDR3: CASSLVSGSDEQYF. The CDR3 nucleotides are TGTGCCAGCAGCTTGGTTAGCGGGAGCGACGAGCAGTACTTC.

V and J are TRBV5-5 and TRBJ1-3, with 7 bases identical to TRBD1. Germline CDR1 and CDR2: SGHKS and YYEKEE (reference sequence). V shed 0 bases and J 0 bases; nucleotides not matched to a gene: 9. The CDR3 spans 18 residues. The CDR3 DNA sequence: TGTGCCAGCAGCTTGGCCCCCACAGGGGTGAGCTCTGGAAACACCATATATTTT. Translating gives CASSLAPTGVSSGNTIYF.

The J gene is TRBJ2-3, the V gene TRBV30; the match to TRBD2 covers 13 bases. V shed 3 bases, J shed 5 bases, and the junction held 14 bases outside the gene matches. The CDR3 loop spans 18 amino acids. The V gene's germline CDR1 is GTSNPN and CDR2 SVGIG (reference sequence). CDR3 in amino acids: CAWSRSTSGRAWGDTQYF. The CDR3 DNA reads as TGTGCCTGGAGCCGGAGTACTAGCGGGAGGGCCTGGGGAGATACGCAGTATTTT. The full variable domain, completed using reference TRBV30 and TRBJ2-3, is SQTIHQWPATLVQPVGSPLSLECTVEGTSNPNLYWYRQAAGRGLQLLFYSVGIGQISSEVPQNLSASRPQDRQFILSSKKLLLSDSGFYLCAWSRSTSGRAWGDTQYFGPGTRLTVL.

This rearrangement joins TRBV7-2 to TRBJ2-5; the D gene is possibly TRBD2 (6 bases). V lost 5 bases, J lost 13 bases, and 23 bases lay in between. The CDR3 consists of 14 residues. Germline assignment: CDR1 SGHTA and CDR2 FQGNSA. CDR3 sequence: CASSAGLSPRTPYF. The CDR3 DNA is TGTGCCAGCAGCGCTGGACTATCTCCAAGAACTCCGTACTTC.

Turning to this clone: This same CDR3 is encoded by further DNA sequences in the sample. The chain couples TRBV5-1 to TRBJ1-4; D not certain. V gave up 4 bases and J gave up 2 bases, with 6 bases separating them. The CDR3 contains 13 residues. Germline loops: CDR1 SGHRS, CDR2 YFSETQ. The CDR3, as DNA: TGCGCCAGCAGCCTCGGTACTAATGAAAAACTGTTTTTT. This gives the protein CASSLGTNEKLFF.

V usage is TRBV25-1 and J usage is TRBJ2-2, with a possible D match to TRBD2 (6 bases). The CDR3 is 16 residues long. Trimming shortened V by 3 bases and J by 2 bases, and 13 bases separated the two germline ends. CDR1 MGHDK and CDR2 SYGVNS come from the germline V gene. This CDR3 is CASSEPGGANTGELFF. In DNA form, the CDR3 reads TGTGCCAGCAGTGAGCCGGGCGGGGCAAACACCGGGGAGCTGTTTTTT. The full variable domain, rest sourced from reference TRBV25-1 and TRBJ2-2, is EADIYQTPRYLVIGTGKKITLECSQTMGHDKMYWYQQDPGMELHLIHYSYGVNSTEKGDLSSESTVSRIRTEHFPLTLESARPSHTSQYLCASSEPGGANTGELFFGEGSRLTVL.

This chain joins TRBV30 and TRBJ1-5; TRBD1 is a possible D gene (6 bases). The CDR3 has 13 amino acids. Germline V gene sequence: CDR1 GTSNPN, CDR2 SVGIG (reference sequence). Trimming removed 3 bases at V and 6 bases at J, with 12 bases between. CDR3 nucleotide sequence: TGTGCCTGGAGGCTACAGGGAAGTCAGCCCCAGCATTTT. Translating gives CAWRLQGSQPQHF.